This T cell receptor beta chain was documented in a study of cytomegalovirus exposure and HLA in healthy donors. PCR employed 60 Vbeta and 13 Jbeta primers. Repertoires were generated with immunoSEQ multiplex PCR, while TCRdb's copy carries only in-frame clones and drops some. The table shows over 60,000 clones, with around 75% occurring only once. V was cut by 2 bases and J by 4 bases, with 17 bases left in between. The CDR3 is 16 amino acids. The germline V gene encodes CDR1 LNHNV and CDR2 YYDKDF (reference sequence). The sequenced material came from PBMCs. This sequence joins TRBV15 and TRBJ1-2, with D possibly matching TRBD1 (6 bases). The receptor was isolated from a woman aged 25 to 39 in good health and CMV-seropositive. The CDR3, as DNA: TGTGCCACCAGCAGACCCCAGGGGCTAGGCTTCTATGGCTACACCTTC. Protein product: CATSRPQGLGFYGYTF.